The clone carrying this TCR beta chain is a singleton in its sample. Its antigen is as yet unknown. The sample is drawn from a study of Ad26.COV2.S vaccination and SARS-CoV-2 variants. Study-wide points: Breadth, reportedly substantial, characterized the spike-specific CD8+ and CD4+ T cell responses after vaccination.

Produced via immunoSEQ multiplex PCR; TCRdb's table is partial and in-frame only. Of more than 400,000 clones listed, about nine tenths were seen once; the top ten hold about 1.7%. Treatment meaning: about 20 received Ad26.COV2.S at low or high dose, single or two shots; 5 received placebo; per-sample allocation not given. At day 63 after the first vaccine or placebo injection, samples were drawn. Germline CDR1 and CDR2: SNHLY and FYNNEI. This CDR3 contains 14 residues. The V and J ends lost 10 bases and 5 bases respectively, with 15 bases between them. The sample was peripheral blood, taken in a trial of Ad26.COV2.S vaccine versus placebo. The gene calls are TRBV2 and TRBJ1-6; D perhaps matches TRBD1 (5 bases). This TCR came from a person between 18 and 59 years old who received the Ad26.COV2.S COVID-19 vaccine or a placebo. CDR3 sequence (DNA): TGTGCCAACACCGGGACGGAGAATAATTCACCCCTCCACTTT. Translated, it gives CANTGTENNSPLHF.